This TCR beta chain was captured in a study of T cells after yellow fever vaccination. Study results and limitations: A weaker but faster secondary response was observed, peaking on day 5 versus 15.

From the 5' RACE reads, TCRdb called clonotypes with MiXCR, one entry per CDR3 protein. The sample records about 340,000 distinct CDR3 sequences, 3% to 4.5% being singletons. As regards this clonotype: The antigen is not known.

The CDR3 runs 15 residues. With 7 bases clipped from V and 7 bases from J, the junction kept 12 bases outside the gene matches. This specimen consisted of PBMCs, obtained 5 days after the yellow fever booster vaccination. This sequence originates from a man younger than 35 who received the YFV17D yellow fever vaccine. The rearrangement joins TRBV12-3 or TRBV12-4 to TRBJ2-1; 8 bases match TRBD2. CDR3 amino acids: CASNSGRGGLNEQFF. The CDR3 coding sequence is TGTGCCAGCAATTCAGGCCGCGGGGGGTTGAATGAGCAGTTCTTC.